This T cell receptor beta chain was found in a study of blood T cell repertoires in COVID-19. Germline lookup yields CDR1 SGHTA and CDR2 FQGNSA. There are 15 residues in the CDR3. Trimming took off 1 base at V and 8 bases at J, with 12 bases between the two ends. The data were produced by immunoSEQ multiplex PCR, yet TCRdb's version contains in-frame clones alone and is incomplete. The sample includes some 200,000 clones, 84% seen only once; the top ten take roughly 4.6%. This clone was observed a single time. The sequence came from a woman aged 55-70 years who had recovered from COVID-19. Material: peripheral blood. The chain combines TRBV7-2 with TRBJ1-6, with a weak D call TRBD1 (5 bases). DNA of the CDR3: TGTGCCAGCAGCTTAGGCCTGGACATGTATTCACCCCTCCACTTT. This translates into CASSLGLDMYSPLHF.